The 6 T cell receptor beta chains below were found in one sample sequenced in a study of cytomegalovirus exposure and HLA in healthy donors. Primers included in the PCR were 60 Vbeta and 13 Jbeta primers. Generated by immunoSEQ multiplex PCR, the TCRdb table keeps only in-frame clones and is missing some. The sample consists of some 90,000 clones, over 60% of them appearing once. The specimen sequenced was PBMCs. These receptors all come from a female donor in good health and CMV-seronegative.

The CDR3 loop reads CASSQAGQESSYNSPLHF. DNA of the CDR3: TGTGCCAGCAGCCAAGCCGGACAGGAGAGCTCCTATAATTCACCCCTCCACTTT. This chain uses TRBV4-2 with TRBJ1-6, with 7 bases identical to TRBD1. V shed 1 base, J shed 0 bases, and the junction held 6 bases outside the gene matches. Germline loops: CDR1 LGHNA, CDR2 YNFKEQ. CDR3 length: 18 amino acids.

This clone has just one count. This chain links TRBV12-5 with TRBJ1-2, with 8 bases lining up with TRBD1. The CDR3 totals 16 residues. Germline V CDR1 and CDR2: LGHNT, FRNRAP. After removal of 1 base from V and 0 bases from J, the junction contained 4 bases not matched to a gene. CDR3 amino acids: CASGLAGQGSNYGYTF. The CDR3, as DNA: TGTGCTAGTGGTTTGGCCGGACAGGGATCTAACTATGGCTACACCTTC.

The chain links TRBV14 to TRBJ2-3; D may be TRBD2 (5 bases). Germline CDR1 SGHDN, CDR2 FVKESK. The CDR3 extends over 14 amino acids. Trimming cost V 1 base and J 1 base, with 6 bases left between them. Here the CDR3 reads CASSQGRGTDTQYF. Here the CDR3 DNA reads TGTGCCAGCAGCCAAGGGCGGGGCACAGATACGCAGTATTTT.

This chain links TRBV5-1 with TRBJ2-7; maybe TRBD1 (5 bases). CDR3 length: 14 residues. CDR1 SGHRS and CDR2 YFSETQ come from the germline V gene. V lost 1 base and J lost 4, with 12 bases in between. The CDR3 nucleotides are TGCGCCAGCAGCTTGAGGCAGGGTCAATACGAGCAGTACTTC. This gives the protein CASSLRQGQYEQYF. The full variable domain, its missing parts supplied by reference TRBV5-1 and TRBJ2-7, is KAGVTQTPRYLIKTRGQQVTLSCSPISGHRSVSWYQQTPGQGLQFLFEYFSETQRNKGNFPGRFSGRQFSNSRSEMNVSTLELGDSALYLCASSLRQGQYEQYFGPGTRLTVT.

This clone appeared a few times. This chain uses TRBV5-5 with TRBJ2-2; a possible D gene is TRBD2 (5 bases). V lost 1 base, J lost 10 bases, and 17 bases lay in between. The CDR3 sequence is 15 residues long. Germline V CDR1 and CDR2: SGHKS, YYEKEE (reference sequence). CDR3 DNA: TGTGCCAGCAGCTTGTACCCCCAGATGGAGGCGGAGCTGTTTTTT. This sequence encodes CASSLYPQMEAELFF.

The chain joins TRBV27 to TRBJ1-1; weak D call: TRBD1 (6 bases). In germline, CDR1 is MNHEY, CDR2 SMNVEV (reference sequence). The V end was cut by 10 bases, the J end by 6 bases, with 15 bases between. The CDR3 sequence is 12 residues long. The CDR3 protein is CATRGGLSEAFF. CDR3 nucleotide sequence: TGTGCCACCCGGGGGGGGCTTTCTGAAGCTTTCTTT.